This T cell receptor beta chain emerged from a study of cytomegalovirus exposure and HLA in healthy donors. Researchers ran the PCR with 60 Vbeta and 13 Jbeta primers. Profiling relied on immunoSEQ multiplex PCR, and the TCRdb table lists in-frame clones only, not all of them. The sample has about 76,000 clones, roughly 85% seen once. As for this clone: Its specificity is not known.

The V gene's germline CDR1 is SQVTM and CDR2 ANQGSEA. The CDR3 has 10 residues. V shed 7 bases and J shed 6 bases, with 10 bases lying between them. Donors had nominal health at sampling but likely had unrecorded immune exposures. Regarding the study as a whole: A few CMV-associated chains proved CMV antigen-specific in vitro. Cytomegalovirus status was reportedly diagnosed by the classifier with high specificity and sensitivity. Earlier analysis found most TCR beta V segments productive about 90% or about 30% of the time.

The chain is built from TRBV29-1 and TRBJ2-7; D perhaps matches TRBD1 (6 bases). The source is a young man in good health and CMV-seronegative. The sequenced material came from PBMCs. CDR3 amino acids: CSAGDIEQYF. As DNA, the CDR3 is TGCAGCGCAGGGGATATCGAGCAGTACTTC.